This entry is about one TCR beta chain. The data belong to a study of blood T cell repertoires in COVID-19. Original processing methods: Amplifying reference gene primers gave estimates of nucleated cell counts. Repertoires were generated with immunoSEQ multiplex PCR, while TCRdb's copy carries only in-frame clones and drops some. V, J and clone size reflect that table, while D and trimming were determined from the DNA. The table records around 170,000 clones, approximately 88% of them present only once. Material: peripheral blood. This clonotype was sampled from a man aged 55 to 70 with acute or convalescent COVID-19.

CDR3 in amino acids: CASSFSSRAALGYTF. CDR3 nucleotide sequence: TGTGCCAGCAGTTTCTCTTCCCGAGCTGCCCTAGGCTACACCTTC. The V gene is TRBV27, the J gene TRBJ1-2, with no clear D. V was cut by 3 bases and J by 8 bases, with 19 bases left in between. The germline gives CDR1 MNHEY, CDR2 SMNVEV (reference sequence). The CDR3 consists of 15 residues.